The T cell receptor (beta chain) described here comes from a study of CXCR3-negative and CXCR3-positive naive CD8 T cells. General observations from the study: Relative to CXCR3-negative naive cells, CXCR3-positive naive cells had more hydrophobic TRB CDR3s.

cDNA libraries for TRB were generated by 5' RACE incorporating UMI labels. From the 5' RACE reads, TCRdb lists one entry per CDR3 protein and no DNA. The sample holds about 89,000 distinct CDR3 sequences. For this clonotype: The target antigen is unknown.

The TCR was taken from a human donor in good health. Some clones in this sample may be carry-over from other donors' samples. Input material: naive CXCR3+ CD8+ T cells from blood. Regarding subset: CD45RO-CCR7+CD27+CD95- naive CD8+ T cells expressing CXCR3 (TNR3+).

The CDR3 sequence: CASSIESGSNQPQHF. The rearrangement uses TRBV4-3 and TRBJ1-5. This CDR3 comprises 15 residues. Germline values: CDR1 LGHNA, CDR2 YSLEER.